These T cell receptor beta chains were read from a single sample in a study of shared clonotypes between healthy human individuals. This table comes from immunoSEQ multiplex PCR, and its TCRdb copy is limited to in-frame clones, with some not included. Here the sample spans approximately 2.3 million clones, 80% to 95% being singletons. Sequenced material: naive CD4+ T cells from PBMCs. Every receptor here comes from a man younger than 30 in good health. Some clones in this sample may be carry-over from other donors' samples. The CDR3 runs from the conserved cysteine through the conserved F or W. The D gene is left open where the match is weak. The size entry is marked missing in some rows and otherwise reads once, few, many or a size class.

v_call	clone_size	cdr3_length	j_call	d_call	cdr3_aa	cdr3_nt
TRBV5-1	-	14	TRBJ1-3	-	CASSLAGYGNTIYF	TGCGCCAGCAGCTTGGCGGGATATGGAAACACCATATATTTT
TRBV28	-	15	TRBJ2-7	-	CASSASPVGSYEQYF	TGTGCCAGCAGTGCTTCCCCGGTCGGTTCCTACGAGCAGTACTTC
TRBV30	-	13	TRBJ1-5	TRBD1	CAWTGQGNQPQHF	TGTGCCTGGACGGGACAGGGGAATCAGCCCCAGCATTTT
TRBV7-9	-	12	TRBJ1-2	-	CASSLGAKGYTF	TGTGCCAGCAGCTTGGGGGCGAAGGGCTACACCTTC
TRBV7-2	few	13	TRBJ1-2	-	CASSLALRGGYTF	TGTGCCAGCAGCTTAGCTCTCCGCGGTGGCTACACCTTC
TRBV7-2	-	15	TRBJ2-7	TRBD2	CASSLDSGRAYEQYF	TGTGCCAGCAGCTTAGATAGCGGGAGGGCCTACGAGCAGTACTTC
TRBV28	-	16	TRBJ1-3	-	CASSSWAVSTGNTIYF	TGTGCCAGCAGTTCTTGGGCAGTATCAACTGGAAACACCATATATTTT
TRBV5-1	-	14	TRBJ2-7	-	CASSLSKQSYEQYF	TGCGCCAGCAGCTTGAGCAAGCAGAGCTACGAGCAGTACTTC
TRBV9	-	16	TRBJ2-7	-	CASSLNPLPDFYEQYF	TGTGCCAGCTCCCTCAACCCACTGCCGGATTTTTACGAGCAGTACTTC
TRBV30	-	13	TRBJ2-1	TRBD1	CAWSPDRGREQFF	TGTGCCTGGAGTCCCGACAGGGGGCGTGAGCAGTTCTTC
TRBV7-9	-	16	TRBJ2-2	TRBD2	CASSTLPGLAAGELFF	TGTGCCAGCAGCACCCTCCCCGGACTAGCCGCCGGGGAGCTGTTTTTT
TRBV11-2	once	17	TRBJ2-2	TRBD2	CASTHWGRREGTGELFF	TGTGCCAGCACCCATTGGGGACGCCGGGAGGGAACCGGGGAGCTGTTTTTT
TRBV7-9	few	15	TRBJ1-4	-	CASSLGGAGQEKLFF	TGTGCCAGCAGCTTAGGAGGTGCAGGTCAAGAAAAACTGTTTTTT
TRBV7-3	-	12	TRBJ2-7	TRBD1	CASSSPQGKQYF	TGTGCCAGCAGCTCCCCACAGGGGAAGCAGTACTTC
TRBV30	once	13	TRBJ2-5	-	CAWSVGTLETQYF	TGTGCCTGGAGTGTAGGGACTCTAGAGACCCAGTACTTC
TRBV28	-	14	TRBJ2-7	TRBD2	CASTRWGGTHEQYF	TGTGCCAGCACTCGCTGGGGGGGAACCCACGAGCAGTACTTC
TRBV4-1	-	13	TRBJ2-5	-	CASSQTRGETQYF	TGCGCCAGCAGCCAAACCAGGGGAGAGACCCAGTACTTC
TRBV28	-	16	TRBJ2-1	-	CASSSRWTTSYNEQFF	TGTGCCAGCAGTTCCAGGTGGACTACCTCCTACAATGAGCAGTTCTTC
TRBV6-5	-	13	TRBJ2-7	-	CASSMSSTGWQYF	TGTGCCAGCAGTATGTCCAGTACAGGGTGGCAGTACTTC
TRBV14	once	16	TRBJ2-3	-	CASSLGGIGDTDTQYF	TGTGCCAGCAGCCTGGGGGGAATTGGTGACACAGATACGCAGTATTTT
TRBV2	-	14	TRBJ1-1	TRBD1	CASSGQGANTEAFF	TGTGCCAGCAGTGGACAGGGGGCGAACACTGAAGCTTTCTTT
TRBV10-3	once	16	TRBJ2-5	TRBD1	CAISSPDGTVKETQYF	TGTGCCATCAGTTCCCCAGACGGGACAGTAAAAGAGACCCAGTACTTC
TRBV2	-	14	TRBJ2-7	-	CASSLTESGGEQYF	TGTGCCAGCAGTTTGACGGAATCTGGGGGCGAGCAGTACTTC
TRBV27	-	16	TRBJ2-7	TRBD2	CASSPPPSGSSYEQYF	TGTGCCAGCAGCCCTCCCCCTAGCGGCAGCTCCTACGAGCAGTACTTC
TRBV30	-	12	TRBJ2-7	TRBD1	CAWGQGGYEQYF	TGTGCCTGGGGACAGGGGGGCTACGAGCAGTACTTC
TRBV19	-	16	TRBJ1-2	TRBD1	CASSSGTGLIFYGYTF	TGTGCCAGTAGTTCCGGGACAGGGCTTATTTTCTATGGCTACACCTTC
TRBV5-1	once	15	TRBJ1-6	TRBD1	CASSSYGQGDSPLHF	TGCGCCAGCAGCTCTTATGGACAGGGCGATTCACCCCTCCACTTT
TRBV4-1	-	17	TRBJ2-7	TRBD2	CASSRGETSGIPYEQYF	TGCGCCAGCAGCCGAGGAGAGACTAGCGGGATTCCCTACGAGCAGTACTTC
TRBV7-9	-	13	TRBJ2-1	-	CASSQAQGREQFF	TGTGCCAGCAGCCAAGCGCAGGGCCGGGAGCAGTTCTTC
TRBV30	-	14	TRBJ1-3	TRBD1	CAWNPGQGGNTIYF	TGTGCCTGGAACCCGGGACAGGGAGGAAACACCATATATTTT
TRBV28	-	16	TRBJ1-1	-	CASSQVGGGPNTEAFF	TGTGCCAGCAGCCAAGTCGGGGGAGGCCCGAACACTGAAGCTTTCTTT
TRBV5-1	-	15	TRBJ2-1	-	CASSPLGEGGNEQFF	TGCGCCAGCAGTCCCTTGGGCGAGGGAGGCAATGAGCAGTTCTTC
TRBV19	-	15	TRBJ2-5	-	CASSIRRPTGETQYF	TGTGCCAGTAGTATCCGGCGGCCCACCGGAGAGACCCAGTACTTC
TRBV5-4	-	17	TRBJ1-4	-	CASSSRVSGETNEKLFF	TGTGCCAGCAGCTCGAGAGTCTCCGGGGAAACTAATGAAAAACTGTTTTTT
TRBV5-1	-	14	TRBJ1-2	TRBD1	CASSLGQGNYGYTF	TGCGCCAGCAGCCTGGGACAGGGCAACTATGGCTACACCTTC
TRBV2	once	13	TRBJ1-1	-	CAGRTDVNTEAFF	TGTGCCGGTAGGACAGATGTGAACACTGAAGCTTTCTTT
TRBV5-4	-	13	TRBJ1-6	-	CASTSSGDSPLHF	TGTGCCAGCACCTCAAGCGGGGATTCACCCCTCCACTTT
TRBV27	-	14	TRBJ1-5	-	CASSLSGSGQPQHF	TGTGCCAGCAGTTTATCAGGGTCCGGACAGCCCCAGCATTTT
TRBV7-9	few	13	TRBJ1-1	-	CASSLLDPTEAFF	TGTGCCAGCAGCTTATTGGATCCCACTGAAGCTTTCTTT
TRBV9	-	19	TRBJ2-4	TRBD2	CASSVSLAPGLAGKNIQYF	TGTGCCAGCAGCGTGAGTTTGGCCCCGGGACTAGCTGGCAAAAACATTCAGTACTTC
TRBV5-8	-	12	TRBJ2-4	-	CASSIGLNIQYF	TGTGCCAGCAGTATAGGCCTAAACATTCAGTACTTC
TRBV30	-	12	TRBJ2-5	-	CAWSVAAGTQYF	TGTGCCTGGAGTGTAGCAGCGGGGACCCAGTACTTC
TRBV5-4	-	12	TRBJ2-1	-	CASSLVASEQFF	TGTGCCAGCAGCTTGGTAGCAAGTGAGCAGTTCTTC
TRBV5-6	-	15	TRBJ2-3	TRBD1	CASSYPGGNTDTQYF	TGTGCCAGCAGCTACCCAGGGGGCAACACAGATACGCAGTATTTT
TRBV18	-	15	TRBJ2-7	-	CASSPPSREGNEQYF	TGTGCCAGCTCACCACCGTCTAGGGAAGGCAACGAGCAGTACTTC
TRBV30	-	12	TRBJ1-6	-	CAWRLDGSPLHF	TGTGCCTGGAGGTTGGACGGGTCACCCCTCCACTTT
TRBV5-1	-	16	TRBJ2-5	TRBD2	CASSLEASGRGETQYF	TGCGCCAGCAGCTTGGAAGCTAGCGGGAGGGGCGAGACCCAGTACTTC
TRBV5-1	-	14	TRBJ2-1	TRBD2	CASSGLAGVNEQFF	TGCGCCAGCAGCGGACTAGCGGGGGTCAATGAGCAGTTCTTC
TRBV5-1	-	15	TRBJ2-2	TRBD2	CASSVSGWNTGELFF	TGCGCCAGCAGCGTTAGCGGGTGGAACACCGGGGAGCTGTTTTTT
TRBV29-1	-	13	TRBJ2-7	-	CSVVQGYSYEQYF	TGCAGCGTTGTCCAAGGGTACAGCTACGAGCAGTACTTC
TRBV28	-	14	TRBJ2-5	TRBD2	CASTLSRGGETQYF	TGTGCCAGCACCCTTTCACGCGGGGGAGAGACCCAGTACTTC
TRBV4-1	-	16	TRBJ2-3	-	CASRRGSGALPDTQYF	TGCGCCAGCCGGAGAGGGAGCGGAGCCCTCCCAGATACGCAGTATTTT
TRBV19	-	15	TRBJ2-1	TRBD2	CASTEGRTSVFQQFF	TGTGCCAGTACGGAGGGACGGACTAGCGTTTTCCAGCAGTTCTTC
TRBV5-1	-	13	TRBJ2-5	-	CASSLGGPETQYF	TGCGCCAGCAGCTTGGGGGGGCCAGAGACCCAGTACTTC
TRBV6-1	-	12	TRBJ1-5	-	CASSHPGGPQHF	TGTGCCAGCAGTCACCCTGGTGGGCCCCAGCATTTT